The TCR beta chain described here comes from a study of cytomegalovirus exposure and HLA in healthy donors (TCRdb year 2017). Background on the whole study: An earlier analysis of 587 of the donors reported approximately 300 Gb of sequence data and roughly 100 million unique TCR beta sequences from around 200 million T cells. The T cell repertoires of several hundred subjects were profiled by immunosequencing and related to cytomegalovirus serostatus. Across roughly 420 genotyped donors of the cohort, an average of about 250,000 unique TCR beta nucleotide sequences per donor were sequenced, and roughly 20% of those sequences were non-productive. Donor age, sex, ethnicity and CMV serostatus were compiled alongside the repertoire data. Rather than using new phenotypic data, the later analysis identified candidate immune exposures from TCR beta sequences and from how often those sequences occurred across donors. HLA typing covered class I and class II loci at four-digit resolution. A separate validation cohort of roughly 130 different subjects was used in addition to the roughly 700-subject first cohort. The aim of the study was to test whether cataloging public T cell receptors could identify signatures of past pathogen exposure. Genome-wide SNP genotypes for about 65% of the 666 donors were used in a later genetic analysis, which treated that subset as a discovery cohort. Every discovery cohort repertoire had been produced on one sequencing platform. Because of strong linkage in the cohort, a few DR-DQ haplotypes were treated as single units for association and clustering. An earlier analysis of some 500 of the donors used high-throughput TCR beta sequencing to judge whether each TCR beta V gene segment behaved as functional or pseudogenic. In a later analysis, previously published TCR beta repertoires from about 670 donors were re-analyzed and high-resolution HLA genotyping was added so that TCR occurrence patterns could be studied. High-throughput TCR immunosequencing, statistical association of individual TCRs with disease status, and machine learning were combined to predict cytomegalovirus infection status. The number of donors typed differed by locus, with roughly 629-640 for A, B, C, DRB1 and DQB1, approximately 500 for DQA1, some 570 for DPA1, and approximately 470 for DPB1. About 320 gigabases of sequencing data and roughly 90 million unique TCR sequences were included in an early release covering over 600 HLA-typed donors. Among the roughly 400 genotyped donors, 75% to 90% belonged to the genetic ancestry cluster associated with self-reported Caucasian donors. Here is what the overall study found, with its caveats: The only immune exposure information available for the cohort was CMV serostatus. A later analysis associated about 17,000 TCR beta sequences with specific HLA alleles at a false discovery rate of 0.05. A later analysis reported that several top co-occurrence clusters appeared linked to parvovirus B19, influenza, CMV and Epstein-Barr virus. A later analysis found that HLA-associated TCR beta chains were more clonally expanded and had lower generation probabilities than equally common non-associated chains. According to a later analysis, most CMV-associated TCR beta chains appeared to be HLA-restricted, and the HLA associations seemed to be driven largely by CMV exposure. Because counts were too low, seventeen rarely observed V segments, including chromosome 9 orphons, were excluded from the earlier analysis of 587 of the donors. The sequencing pipeline was judged likely to have produced a cluster of highly shared sequence variants as a technical artifact. In a later analysis, TCR association rates were found to vary across HLA loci, with the most associated TCRs seen for DRB1 alleles and the fewest for HLA-C alleles. The study listed 150 to 200 TCR beta chains as associated with cytomegalovirus. Most TCR sequences were seen in very few donors, while some public TCRs were found in many individuals. In an earlier analysis of some 540 of the donors, most TCR beta V segments appeared in productive rearrangements about 87% or about 30% of the time, broadly matching IMGT annotations. A further reported finding was that TCR beta sequences accurately predicted the HLA-A and HLA-B alleles for most subjects in the first cohort. Sequencing depth was assumed to be roughly uniform across donors in the presence/absence analyses, though that assumption may not hold. An association between a missense DCLRE1C variant and V-gene and J-gene trimming of TCR beta chains was found in a later genetic analysis and replicated in an independent cohort. Compared with the approximately 670-donor mean, donors in an Asian-associated ancestry cluster had fewer N-insertions in productive TCRs, according to a later genetic analysis. The classifier was reported to diagnose cytomegalovirus status with high specificity and sensitivity in both the original cohort and the validation cohort. In vitro tests confirmed that a few of the cytomegalovirus-associated TCR beta chains recognize cytomegalovirus antigens. The authors suggested that the approach could potentially be generalized to other disease states and immunological phenotypes. This cohort had only TCR beta chains sequenced, and the lack of alpha or paired-chain data limited which features could be detected. Strong co-occurrence of HLA alleles, especially DR and DQ, made assigning TCR associations to individual alleles difficult. Linkage disequilibrium might explain the correlated functional status among segregating V segments, but an unknown experimental factor could not be excluded. Because HLA typing was missing for some donors at each locus, association tests included only the typed subset.

The cohort was made up of approximately 670 healthy bone marrow donors. At the time of sampling, every cohort member was nominally healthy, though immune exposures that went unrecorded were likely present. The donor was CMV seronegative and was included in the group of over 300 seronegative cohort members. Every donor gave a peripheral blood sample, and the peripheral blood mononuclear cells from that sample were used for TCR beta sequencing. The Qiagen DNeasy Blood Extraction Kit was used to extract genomic DNA from the blood cell samples. Library preparation used the immunoSEQ multiplex PCR assay. For the multiplex PCR, a mixture combining 60 forward primers for TCR Vbeta segments and 13 reverse primers for TCR Jbeta segments was used. Amplification of the CDR3 region of rearranged TCR beta genes was performed with a multiplex PCR assay on genomic DNA. Amplified TCR beta libraries were sequenced as 87-base-pair reads on the Illumina HiSeq System. Per the original workflow: A later analysis tallied 80 million to 95 million unique TCR beta chains across the 666 repertoires, and about 10 million of those chains were shared by two or more donors. Raw reads were error-corrected and collapsed into unique sequences by a nearest-neighbor algorithm in which closely related sequences were merged to remove PCR and sequencing errors. To assign V, D and J gene segments, CDR3 sequences were aligned to IMGT reference sequences. For a sequence to be retained, a match of at least six nucleotides to both a V gene segment and a J gene segment was required. Rearrangements were classified as productive when the CDR3 lacked stop codons and remained in frame with V and J, and all other rearrangements were classified as non-productive. Following IMGT convention, CDR3 was defined as the stretch from the second conserved V-encoded cysteine up to the conserved J-encoded phenylalanine. The earlier analysis of some 600 of the donors excluded sequences that lacked an unambiguous match to a single V gene segment. In an earlier analysis of a few hundred of the donors, V segments were called functional above 56.7% productive rearrangements and were called segregating when the between-donor standard deviation exceeded 5%. A statistical classification framework was built to diagnose cytomegalovirus status from the catalog of TCR beta chain sequences. In a later analysis, V and J genes were assigned by comparing TCR nucleotide sequences against IMGT/GENE-DB human TR gene sequences. A later analysis assigned CDR3 sequences and most-parsimonious VDJ recombination scenarios with the TCRdist pipeline. In a later analysis, each TCR beta chain was defined by its CDR3 amino acid sequence together with its V-gene family, and reads without a unique V-gene family were excluded. To address suspected cross-contamination and a sequencing artifact, a later analysis removed 592 highly shared, low-generation-probability nucleotide sequences. A later analysis calculated a clonal expansion index for each public chain from normalized within-repertoire ranks of inferred template counts. Generation probabilities in a later analysis came from a VDJ recombination model fitted to out-of-frame rearrangements, and those results were checked against IGoR. A later analysis scored TCR-TCR, TCR-HLA and TCR-CMV co-occurrence with hypergeometric tests, applying a repertoire-size bias correction to TCR pairs. False discovery rates were estimated in a later analysis by permuting HLA or CMV assignments 20 times. In a later analysis, co-occurring TCRs were grouped using DBSCAN, with TCRdist sequence similarity added in when clustering inside HLA-allele-positive subsets. Repertoires with fewer than 30,000 or more than 120,000 public chains, plus five repertoires with anomalous nucleotide sharing, were excluded from co-occurrence clustering. As stored in TCRdb, this immuneACCESS dataset retains in-frame rearrangements with V and J assigned. A fraction of the clones does not appear; measured against another copy, unresolved V genes explain less than half of the discrepancy, and the remainder lacks a known reason. The V and J calls and clone size come from that table; D and trimming were worked out from the DNA. Across this sample there are about 130,000 clones, with approximately 80% seen only once. The biggest ten clones account for just over 2.5% of the sample.

This clone was seen a few times. The antigen it recognizes is unknown. Nothing much larger sits one base from this clone, and base qualities are not available. The sample taken for sequencing was PBMCs. The receptor was derived from a man younger than 40 in good health and CMV-seronegative.

The encoded CDR3 is CASSSGSGGPTYEQYF. Read as DNA, the sequence is TGTGCCAGCAGTTCCGGGTCGGGAGGTCCTACCTACGAGCAGTACTTC. The sequence is built from TRBV27 and TRBJ2-7, with 7 central nucleotides matching TRBD2. The CDR3 runs 16 residues from the cysteine to the phenylalanine. The kept DNA is CDR3 alone, 48 bases in frame from the first base. The germline V gene (reference sequence) yields MNHEY for CDR1 and SMNVEV for CDR2. V is pruned by 4 bases and J by 2 bases, leaving 11 bases of the junction without a gene match.